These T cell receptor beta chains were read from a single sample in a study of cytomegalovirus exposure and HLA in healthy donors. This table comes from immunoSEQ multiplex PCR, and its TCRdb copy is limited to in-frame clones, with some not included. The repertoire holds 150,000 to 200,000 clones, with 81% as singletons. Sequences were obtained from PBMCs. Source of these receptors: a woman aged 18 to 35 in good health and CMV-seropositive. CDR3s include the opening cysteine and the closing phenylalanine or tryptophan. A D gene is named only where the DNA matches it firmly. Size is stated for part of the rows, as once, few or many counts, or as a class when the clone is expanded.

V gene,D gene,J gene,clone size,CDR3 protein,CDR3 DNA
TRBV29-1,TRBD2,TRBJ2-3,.,CSVTSGTDTQYF,TGCAGCGTAACTAGCGGTACAGATACGCAGTATTTT
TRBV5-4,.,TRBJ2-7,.,CASSLSGGPPYEQYF,TGTGCCAGCAGCTTGTCCGGGGGGCCGCCCTACGAGCAGTACTTC
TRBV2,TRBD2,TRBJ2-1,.,CASRVTSGNEQFF,TGTGCCAGCAGGGTGACTAGCGGAAATGAGCAGTTCTTC
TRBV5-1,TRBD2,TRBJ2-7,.,CASTPRGGNEQYF,TGCGCCAGCACCCCCCGGGGGGGCAACGAGCAGTACTTC
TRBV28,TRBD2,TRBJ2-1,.,CASSLWRGVGNEQFF,TGTGCCAGCAGTTTATGGCGGGGGGTTGGCAATGAGCAGTTCTTC
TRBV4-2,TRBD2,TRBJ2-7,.,CASSQGLAGESYEQYF,TGTGCCAGCAGCCAAGGACTAGCGGGGGAGTCCTACGAGCAGTACTTC
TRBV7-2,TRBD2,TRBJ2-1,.,CASSFSGGNYNEQFF,TGTGCCAGCAGCTTTAGCGGGGGTAACTACAATGAGCAGTTCTTC
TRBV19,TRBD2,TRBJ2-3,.,CASSKGLAGRPSTDTQYF,TGTGCCAGTAGTAAGGGACTAGCGGGGAGACCTAGCACAGATACGCAGTATTTT
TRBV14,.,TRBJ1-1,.,CASSYLRNTEAFF,TGTGCCAGCAGCTATCTAAGGAACACTGAAGCTTTCTTT
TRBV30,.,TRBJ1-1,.,CAWSLSLEAFF,TGTGCCTGGAGTCTAAGTTTAGAAGCTTTCTTT
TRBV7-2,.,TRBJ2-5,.,CASSLARGQETQYF,TGTGCCAGCAGCTTAGCACGGGGCCAAGAGACCCAGTACTTC
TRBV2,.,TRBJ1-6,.,CASIPDEGSPLHF,TGTGCCAGCATTCCGGACGAGGGTTCACCCCTCCACTTT
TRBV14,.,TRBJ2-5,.,CASSQVAPFQETQYF,TGTGCCAGCAGCCAAGTAGCCCCTTTCCAAGAGACCCAGTACTTC
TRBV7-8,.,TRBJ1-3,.,CASSSSTGRLKVRGNTIYF,TGTGCCAGCAGCTCTAGCACCGGCCGACTTAAAGTTCGTGGAAACACCATATATTTT
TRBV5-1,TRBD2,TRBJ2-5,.,CASSLGAGGGAGEETQYF,TGCGCCAGCAGCTTGGGTGCCGGCGGGGGGGCCGGTGAAGAGACCCAGTACTTC
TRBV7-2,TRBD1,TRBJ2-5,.,CASSLVSDRGETQYF,TGTGCCAGCAGCTTAGTTTCAGACAGGGGAGAGACCCAGTACTTC
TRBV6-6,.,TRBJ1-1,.,CASARRDTEAFF,TGTGCCAGCGCGAGGCGGGACACTGAAGCTTTCTTT
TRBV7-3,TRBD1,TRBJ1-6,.,CASSANGQGSNSPLHF,TGTGCCAGCAGCGCGAACGGACAGGGTTCCAATTCACCCCTCCACTTT
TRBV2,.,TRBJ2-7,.,CASIPFPADYEQYF,TGTGCCAGCATACCCTTCCCAGCGGACTACGAGCAGTACTTC
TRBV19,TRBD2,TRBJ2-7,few,CATPSSGEPYEQYF,TGTGCCACCCCTTCTAGCGGGGAGCCCTACGAGCAGTACTTC
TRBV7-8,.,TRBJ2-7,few,CASSPRVFGSYEQYF,TGTGCCAGCAGCCCCAGGGTTTTCGGATCCTACGAGCAGTACTTC
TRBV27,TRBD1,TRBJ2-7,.,CASSLRTGHPYEQYF,TGTGCCAGCAGTCTCCGGACAGGGCACCCCTACGAGCAGTACTTC
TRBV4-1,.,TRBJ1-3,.,CASSQGSGNTGNTIYF,TGCGCCAGCAGCCAAGGGTCCGGGAATACTGGAAACACCATATATTTT
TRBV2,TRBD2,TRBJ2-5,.,CASRLTSGGAPYQETQYF,TGTGCCAGCAGGCTAACTAGCGGGGGGGCCCCTTACCAAGAGACCCAGTACTTC
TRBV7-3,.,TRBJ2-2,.,CASSFARTGELFF,TGTGCCAGCAGCTTTGCGAGGACCGGGGAGCTGTTTTTT
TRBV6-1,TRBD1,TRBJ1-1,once,CASRRGQPNTEAFF,TGTGCCAGCAGGAGGGGACAGCCGAACACTGAAGCTTTCTTT
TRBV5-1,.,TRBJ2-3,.,CASSLGQGVDTQYF,TGCGCCAGCAGCTTGGGGCAGGGTGTAGATACGCAGTATTTT
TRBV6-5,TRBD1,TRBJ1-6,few,CASSYSRDSNSPLHF,TGTGCCAGCAGTTACTCGCGGGACAGCAATTCACCCCTCCACTTT
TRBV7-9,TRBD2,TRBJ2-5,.,CASSLPPGSGVEETQYF,TGTGCCAGCAGCTTGCCCCCAGGCAGCGGGGTCGAAGAGACCCAGTACTTC
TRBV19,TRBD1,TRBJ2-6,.,CASSIRGPGANVLTF,TGTGCCAGTAGTATCAGGGGGCCTGGGGCCAACGTCCTGACTTTC
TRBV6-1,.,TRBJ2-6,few,CASSEATGGANVLTF,TGTGCCAGCAGTGAAGCGACAGGTGGGGCCAACGTCCTGACTTTC
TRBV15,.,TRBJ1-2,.,CATAPRENYGYTF,TGTGCCACCGCACCGAGGGAAAACTATGGCTACACCTTC
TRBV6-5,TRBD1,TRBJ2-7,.,CASSYGQGAYEQYF,TGTGCCAGCAGTTACGGACAGGGGGCATACGAGCAGTACTTC
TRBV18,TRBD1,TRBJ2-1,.,CASSLGQGDYNEQFF,TGTGCCAGCTCACTCGGACAGGGGGATTACAATGAGCAGTTCTTC
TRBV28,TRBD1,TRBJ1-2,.,CASSTPTGPYGYTF,TGTGCCAGCAGTACCCCGACAGGGCCTTACGGCTACACCTTC
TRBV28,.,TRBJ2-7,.,CASSSAGIYEQYF,TGTGCCAGCAGTTCCGCCGGGATTTACGAGCAGTACTTC
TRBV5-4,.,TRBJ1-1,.,CASSLDLAGPRNTEAFF,TGTGCCAGCAGCTTGGATTTGGCAGGTCCTCGGAACACTGAAGCTTTCTTT
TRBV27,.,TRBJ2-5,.,CASTQGRQETQYF,TGTGCCAGCACGCAGGGTCGTCAGGAGACCCAGTACTTC
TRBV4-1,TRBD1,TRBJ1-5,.,CASSPTGAFNQPQHF,TGCGCCAGCAGCCCCACAGGGGCCTTCAATCAGCCCCAGCATTTT
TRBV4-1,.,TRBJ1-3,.,CASSQDRASGNTIYF,TGCGCCAGCAGCCAAGACAGGGCTTCTGGAAACACCATATATTTT
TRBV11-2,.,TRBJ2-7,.,CASSLDVYEQYF,TGTGCCAGCAGCTTAGATGTTTACGAGCAGTACTTC
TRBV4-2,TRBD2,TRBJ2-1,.,CASSQTSSGGFNEQFF,TGTGCCAGCAGCCAAACCTCTAGCGGGGGGTTCAATGAGCAGTTCTTC
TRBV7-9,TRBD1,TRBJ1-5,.,CASSSRQGGNQPQHF,TGTGCCAGCAGCTCCCGACAGGGGGGAAATCAGCCCCAGCATTTT
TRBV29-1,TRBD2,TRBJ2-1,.,CSVEPLAGEEQFF,TGCAGCGTTGAACCACTAGCGGGGGAGGAGCAGTTCTTC
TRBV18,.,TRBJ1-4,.,CASSPDSGEKLFF,TGTGCCAGCTCACCTGATTCAGGAGAAAAACTGTTTTTT
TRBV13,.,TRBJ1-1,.,CASSESGLEELKNTEAFF,TGTGCCAGCAGCGAGAGTGGACTGGAAGAACTTAAGAACACTGAAGCTTTCTTT
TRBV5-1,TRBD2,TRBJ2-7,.,CASSPAGGYEQYF,TGCGCCAGCAGCCCAGCGGGGGGCTACGAGCAGTACTTC
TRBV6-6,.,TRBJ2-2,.,CASSSGINTGELFF,TGTGCCAGCAGTTCCGGGATTAACACCGGGGAGCTGTTTTTT
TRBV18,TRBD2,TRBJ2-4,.,CASSPTAGGPSFAKNIQYF,TGTGCCAGCTCACCGACAGCGGGGGGGCCTTCGTTTGCCAAAAACATTCAGTACTTC
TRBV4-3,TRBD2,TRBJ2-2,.,CASSHGTSGGAETGELFF,TGCGCCAGCAGCCACGGGACTAGCGGGGGGGCCGAAACCGGGGAGCTGTTTTTT
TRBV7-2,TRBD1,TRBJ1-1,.,CASSSSRYRGGMEAFF,TGTGCCAGCAGCTCCTCCCGGTACAGGGGTGGAATGGAAGCTTTCTTT
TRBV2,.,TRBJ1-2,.,CASSAGSNYGYTF,TGTGCCAGCAGTGCTGGTAGTAACTATGGCTACACCTTC
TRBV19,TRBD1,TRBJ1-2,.,CASSPPGQSLYGYTF,TGTGCCAGTAGTCCTCCGGGACAGTCCCTATATGGCTACACCTTC
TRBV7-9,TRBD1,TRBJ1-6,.,CASSLAQGERNSPLHF,TGTGCCAGCAGCTTAGCACAGGGGGAGCGTAATTCACCCCTCCACTTT